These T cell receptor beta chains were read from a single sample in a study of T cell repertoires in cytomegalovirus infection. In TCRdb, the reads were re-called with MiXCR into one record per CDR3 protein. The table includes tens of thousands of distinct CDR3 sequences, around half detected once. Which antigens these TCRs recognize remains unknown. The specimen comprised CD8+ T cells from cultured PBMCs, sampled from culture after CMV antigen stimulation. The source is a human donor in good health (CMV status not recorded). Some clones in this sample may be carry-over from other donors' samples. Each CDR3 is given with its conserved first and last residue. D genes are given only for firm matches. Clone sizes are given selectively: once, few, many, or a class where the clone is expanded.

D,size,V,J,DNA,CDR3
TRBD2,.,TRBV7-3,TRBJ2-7,TGTGCCAGCAGCTTAACTGGGGGGGAGAACTACGAGCAGTACTTC,CASSLTGGENYEQYF
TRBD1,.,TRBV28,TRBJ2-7,TGTGCCAGCAGTCTTACCCTTGGCACAGGGGGCTCCTACGAGCAGTACTTC,CASSLTLGTGGSYEQYF
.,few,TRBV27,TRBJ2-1,TGTGCCAGCAGTTTATCGATCCTCGGCGCCCACAATGAGCAGTTCTTC,CASSLSILGAHNEQFF
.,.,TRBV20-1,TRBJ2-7,TGCAGTGGGAGGGCTGTCACCTACGAGCAGTACTTC,CSGRAVTYEQYF
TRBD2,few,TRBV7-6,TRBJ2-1,TGTGCCAGCAGCTCAGGGACTACGGACAATGAGCAGTTCTTC,CASSSGTTDNEQFF
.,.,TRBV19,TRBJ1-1,TGTGCCAGTAGTATAGTTTCCTCGGTTACTGAAGCTTTCTTT,CASSIVSSVTEAFF
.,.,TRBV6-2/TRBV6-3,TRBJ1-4,TGTGCCAGCAGTTACATATCAAATGAAAAACTGTTTTTT,CASSYISNEKLFF
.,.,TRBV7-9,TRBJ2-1,TGTGCCAGCAGCTTAGGTGGGGAAGGGAACCAGAATGAGCAGTTCTTC,CASSLGGEGNQNEQFF
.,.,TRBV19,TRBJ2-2,TGTGCCAGTAGCTCAACAGTTTGGGGGCAAAACACCGGGGAGCTGTTTTTT,CASSSTVWGQNTGELFF
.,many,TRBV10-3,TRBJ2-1,TGTGCCATCAGTATCGACGGGTACAATGAGCAGTTCTTC,CAISIDGYNEQFF
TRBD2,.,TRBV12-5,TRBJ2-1,TGTGCTAGTGGTTTGGTGGGACTAGCGGGAGAACGGCATGAGCAGTTCTTC,CASGLVGLAGERHEQFF
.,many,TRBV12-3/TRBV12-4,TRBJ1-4,TGTGCCAGCAGTGGGGCGGGGCCCAATGAAAAACTGTTTTTT,CASSGAGPNEKLFF
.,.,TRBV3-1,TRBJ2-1,TGTGCCAGCAGCCCAGGACCCCCTCATGAGCAGTTCTTC,CASSPGPPHEQFF
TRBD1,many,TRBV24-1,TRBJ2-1,TGTGCCACCAGTGAGTCTGGACAGGGGGGGTATCACAATGAGCAGTTCTTC,CATSESGQGGYHNEQFF
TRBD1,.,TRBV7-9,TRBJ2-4,TGTGCCAGCACCCAGACAGGGGGAGAAAACATTCAGTACTTC,CASTQTGGENIQYF
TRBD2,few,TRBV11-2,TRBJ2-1,TGTGCCAGCAGCTTAGTAGCGGGGCGTACCAACTCCTACAATGAGCAGTTCTTC,CASSLVAGRTNSYNEQFF
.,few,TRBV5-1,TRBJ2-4,TGCGCCAGCAGCTCTGGACAGTCATCGTCCAAAAACATTCAGTACTTC,CASSSGQSSSKNIQYF
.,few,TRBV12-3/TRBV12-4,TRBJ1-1,TGTGCCAGCAGTTTATGGGTTAGAGGGTTGAACACTGAAGCTTTCTTT,CASSLWVRGLNTEAFF
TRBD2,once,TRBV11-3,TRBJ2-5,TGTGCCAGCAGCTTTATCATGAGCGGGGGTCAAGAGACCCAGTACTTC,CASSFIMSGGQETQYF
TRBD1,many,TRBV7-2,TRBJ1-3,TGTGCCAGCAGCTCCCATGCCGGGACAGTGGCCGGGGACACCATATATTTT,CASSSHAGTVAGDTIYF
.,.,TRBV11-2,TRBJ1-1,TGTGCCAGCAGCCCAGGGGCAGGCAAACCGAACACTGAAGCTTTCTTT,CASSPGAGKPNTEAFF
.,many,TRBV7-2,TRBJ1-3,TGTGCCAGCAGCTTAGCAGGAAACACCATATATTTT,CASSLAGNTIYF
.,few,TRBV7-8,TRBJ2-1,TGTGCCAGCAGCTTAGTCCCGTACAATGAGCAGTTCTTC,CASSLVPYNEQFF
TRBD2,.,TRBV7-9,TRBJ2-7,TGTGCCAGCAGTGGGACTAGCGGAGCCTACGAGCAGTACTTC,CASSGTSGAYEQYF
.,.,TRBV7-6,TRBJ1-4,TGTGCCAGCAGCCCAACTAATGAAAAACTGTTTTTT,CASSPTNEKLFF
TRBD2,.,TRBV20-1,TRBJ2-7,TGCAGTGCCCCCAGGACTAGCGGGTTCTCCTACGAGCAGTACTTC,CSAPRTSGFSYEQYF